This entry describes one T cell receptor (beta chain). Clones were read by immunoSEQ multiplex PCR, and TCRdb kept only the in-frame ones, dropping some. The profile shows about 1.5 million clones, more than 95% of them singletons. This entry comes from a study of shared clonotypes between healthy human individuals. Germline CDR1 SGHVS, CDR2 FQNEAQ. This CDR3 has 16 amino acids. V dropped 4 bases and J dropped 4; count of bases not matched to a gene: 8. V and J are TRBV7-8 and TRBJ1-4; 8 bases line up with TRBD1. The sequence derives from a man younger than 40 in good health. Sequencing was carried out using naive CD4+ T cells sorted from blood. Regarding subset: CD45RA+ positively selected. CDR3 in DNA: TGTGCCAGCAGCTCTCGCCGGGACAGGATTAATGAAAAACTGTTTTTT. Its protein is CASSSRRDRINEKLFF.